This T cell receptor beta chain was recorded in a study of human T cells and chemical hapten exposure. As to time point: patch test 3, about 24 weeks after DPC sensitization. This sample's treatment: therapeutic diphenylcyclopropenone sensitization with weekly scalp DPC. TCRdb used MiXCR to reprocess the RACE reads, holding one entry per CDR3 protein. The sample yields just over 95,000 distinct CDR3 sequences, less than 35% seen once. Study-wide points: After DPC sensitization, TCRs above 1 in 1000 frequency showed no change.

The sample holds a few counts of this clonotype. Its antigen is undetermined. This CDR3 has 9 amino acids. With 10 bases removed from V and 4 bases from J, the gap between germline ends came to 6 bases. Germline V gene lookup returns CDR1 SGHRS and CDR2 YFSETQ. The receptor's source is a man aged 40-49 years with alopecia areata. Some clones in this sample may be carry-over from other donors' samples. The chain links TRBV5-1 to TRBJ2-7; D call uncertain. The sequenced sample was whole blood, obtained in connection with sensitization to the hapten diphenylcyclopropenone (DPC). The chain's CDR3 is CAGLYEQYF. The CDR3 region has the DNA TGCGCCGGCCTTTACGAGCAGTACTTC.